Below are 17 T cell receptor beta chains sequenced from a single sample in a study of blood T cell repertoires in COVID-19. Assay used: immunoSEQ multiplex PCR; TCRdb lists only in-frame clones, some missing. This table has under 550,000 clones, 70% to 90% appearing once. Sequenced input: peripheral blood. Source of these receptors: a man younger than 35 with COVID-19, enrolled during active disease.

Comments on this clone: Other DNA sequences from this sample encode an identical CDR3 as well. This chain uses TRBV18 with TRBJ1-5; D is perhaps TRBD1 (5 bases). The length of the CDR3 is 14 residues. Trimming took 2 bases from V and 2 from J, leaving 7 bases between them. Germline V gene data show CDR1 as KGHSH and CDR2 as LQKENI. DNA for the CDR3: TGTGCCAGCTCACCAGGGGCTGGCAATCAGCCCCAGCATTTT. This translates into CASSPGAGNQPQHF.

The chain combines TRBV2 with TRBJ2-3; 8 bases agree with TRBD1. V lost 2 bases and J lost 0; bases outside the gene matches: 1. The CDR3 sequence is 15 residues long. Germline loops: CDR1 SNHLY, CDR2 FYNNEI. The CDR3 loop is CASSEQGASTDTQYF. For the CDR3, the DNA is TGTGCCAGCAGTGAACAGGGGGCTAGCACAGATACGCAGTATTTT.

The chain couples TRBV5-1 to TRBJ2-6, with 11 bases identical to TRBD1. Unmatched junction bases numbered 3, after V lost 4 bases and J lost 0 bases. Germline values: CDR1 SGHRS, CDR2 YFSETQ. The CDR3 sequence is 17 residues long. The chain's CDR3 is CASSPGTGGSGANVLTF. In DNA form, the CDR3 reads TGCGCCAGCAGCCCAGGGACAGGGGGCTCTGGGGCCAACGTCCTGACTTTC.

The rearrangement joins TRBV29-1 to TRBJ1-4; D is perhaps TRBD1 (5 bases). The germline CDR1 and CDR2 sequences are SQVTM and ANQGSEA. V was pared by 0 bases and J by 8 bases, with 13 bases between. CDR3 length: 14 residues. The DNA for the CDR3 is TGCAGCGTTGAAGATCGCGGGGGTGAAGAAAAACTGTTTTTT. It specifies CSVEDRGGEEKLFF.

Details on this clone: Within the sample, other DNA sequences also encode this same CDR3. This chain uses TRBV6-5 with TRBJ1-1, with D unresolved. The CDR3 loop spans 13 amino acids. The ends were cut back, 3 bases at V and 2 bases at J, with 7 bases in the middle. In germline, CDR1 is MNHEY, CDR2 SVGAGI. The CDR3 DNA reads as TGTGCCAGCAGTTATCGGGGAAACACTGAAGCTTTCTTT. The encoded protein is CASSYRGNTEAFF.

This clone has just one count. The V call is TRBV2, the J call TRBJ1-1, with TRBD1 matching over 11 bases. The CDR3 is made up of 15 amino acids. V shed 6 bases and J 2 bases; nucleotides not matched to a gene: 5. In germline, CDR1 is SNHLY, CDR2 FYNNEI. CDR3 in amino acids: CASSLGTGGNTEAFF. The DNA of the CDR3 is TGTGCCAGCAGCCTAGGGACAGGGGGAAACACTGAAGCTTTCTTT.

The chain uses TRBV2 and TRBJ2-3; 9 bases map to TRBD1. Germline CDR1 SNHLY, CDR2 FYNNEI. This CDR3 spans 15 amino acids. The trim removed 6 bases at V and 1 base at J, leaving 5 bases unmatched. In DNA, the CDR3 is TGTGCCAGCAGAGAACAGGGGGCGCGCACAGATACGCAGTATTTT. Its translation is CASREQGARTDTQYF.

In this sample, this clone turned up once. The CDR3 loop is CSASQATGGEQYF. The CDR3 DNA sequence: TGCAGCGCCTCCCAGGCAACAGGGGGCGAGCAGTACTTC. J is TRBJ2-7 and V is TRBV29-1, with TRBD1 matching over 8 bases. The CDR3 loop spans 13 amino acids. CDR1 is SQVTM, CDR2 ANQGSEA, per germline. Trimming cost V 7 bases and J 6 bases; bases outside gene matches: 11.

The table lists this clone with a count of one. The rearrangement uses TRBV7-2 and TRBJ2-7; 11 nucleotides align to TRBD2. From germline, CDR1 is SGHTA and CDR2 FQGNSA. This CDR3 is built from 16 residues. The V and J ends lost 0 bases and 7 bases, in that order; junction bases with no gene match: 8. The DNA of the CDR3 is TGTGCCAGCAGCTTAGCTAGCGGGGGGGTTTCGTGGGAGCAGTACTTC. This sequence encodes CASSLASGGVSWEQYF.

CDR3 coding DNA: TGTGCCAGCAGCCACCGGGGCTCTGGAAACACCATATATTTT. Translating it yields CASSHRGSGNTIYF. The rearrangement links TRBV3-1 (or the pseudogene TRBV3-2) to TRBJ1-3; D not certain. V lost 3 bases to trimming and J lost 0 bases, with 6 bases between them. This CDR3 is built from 14 residues. Germline V CDR1 and CDR2: LGHDT, YNNKEL (reference sequence).

V is TRBV28 and J is TRBJ2-7; the D gene is possibly TRBD1 (6 bases). Trimming removed 9 bases at V and 12 bases at J, with 18 bases between. The CDR3 length is 11 residues. Germline lookup yields CDR1 MDHEN and CDR2 SYDVKM. The DNA for the CDR3 is TGTGCCAGTAGTACGGGGACACGCGGGTACTTC. Amino acid sequence: CASSTGTRGYF.

The CDR3 spells CASSLARESTDTQYF. CDR3 coding DNA: TGCGCCAGCAGCTTGGCGCGGGAGAGCACAGATACGCAGTATTTT. The chain has TRBV5-1 and TRBJ2-3; 7 nucleotides line up with TRBD2. After removal of 0 bases from V and 0 bases from J, the junction contained 1 base not matched to a gene. Germline loops: CDR1 SGHRS, CDR2 YFSETQ. The CDR3 has 15 residues.

This rearrangement joins TRBV7-9 to TRBJ2-3; TRBD2 is a possible D gene (6 bases). The CDR3 runs 17 residues. Germline CDR1 reads SEHNR; CDR2 reads FQNEAQ (reference sequence). The V and J ends lost 3 bases and 0 bases respectively, with 16 bases between them. In DNA form, the CDR3 reads TGTGCCAGCAGCTTCGGGGCGGGACTTCCTAGCACAGATACGCAGTATTTT. This codes for CASSFGAGLPSTDTQYF.

This chain connects TRBV6-5 to TRBJ2-1, with 8 bases fitting TRBD1. The CDR3 loop spans 15 amino acids. The J segment lost 9 bases and the V segment lost 5 bases, leaving 12 bases of the junction unmatched. Germline V lookup: CDR1 MNHEY, CDR2 SVGAGI. The CDR3 DNA is TGTGCCAGCAGTATTGCAGGGGGCGCTAGAAGTGAGCAGTTCTTC. It codes for CASSIAGGARSEQFF.

The chain couples TRBV7-2 to TRBJ2-5, with D tentatively TRBD2 (5 bases). The V gene's germline CDR1 is SGHTA and CDR2 FQGNSA. CDR3 length: 14 amino acids. Trimming left V 1 base short and J 4 bases short, with 10 bases between. The CDR3 sequence: CASSLVGGGETQYF. The CDR3 nucleotides are TGTGCCAGCAGCTTAGTAGGCGGAGGAGAGACCCAGTACTTC. The whole variable domain, remainder taken from reference TRBV7-2 and TRBJ2-5, is GAGVSQSPSNKVTEKGKDVELRCDPISGHTALYWYRQSLGQGLEFLIYFQGNSAPDKSGLPSDRFSAERTGGSVSTLTIQRTQQEDSAVYLCASSLVGGGETQYFGPGTRLLVL.

CDR3 region: CATSDLAKNIQYF. In DNA form, the CDR3 reads TGTGCCACCAGTGACCTAGCCAAAAACATTCAGTACTTC. This chain uses TRBV24-1 with TRBJ2-4; no clear D gene. The germline V and J ends were trimmed by 4 bases and 0 bases, with 3 bases remaining between them. Germline V lookup: CDR1 KGHDR, CDR2 SFDVKD. This CDR3 contains 13 residues.

The chain links TRBV6-1 to TRBJ1-1; D is ambiguous. This CDR3 is built from 14 residues. The V end was cut by 2 bases, the J end by 7 bases, with 14 bases between. Germline lookup yields CDR1 MNHNS and CDR2 SASEGT. The CDR3: CASSETVTRGEAFF. Written as DNA, the CDR3 is TGTGCCAGCAGTGAAACGGTGACACGGGGTGAAGCTTTCTTT.